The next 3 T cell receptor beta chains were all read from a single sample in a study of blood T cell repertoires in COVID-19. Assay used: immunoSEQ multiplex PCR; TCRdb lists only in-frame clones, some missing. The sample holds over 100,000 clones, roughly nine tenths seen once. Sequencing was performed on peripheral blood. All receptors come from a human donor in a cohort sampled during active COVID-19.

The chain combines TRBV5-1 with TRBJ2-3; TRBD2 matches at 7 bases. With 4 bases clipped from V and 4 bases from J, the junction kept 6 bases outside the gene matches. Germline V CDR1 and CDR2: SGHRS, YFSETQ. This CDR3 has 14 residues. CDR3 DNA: TGCGCCAGCAGCGGATCGGGGAGGGCAGATACGCAGTATTTT. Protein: CASSGSGRADTQYF.

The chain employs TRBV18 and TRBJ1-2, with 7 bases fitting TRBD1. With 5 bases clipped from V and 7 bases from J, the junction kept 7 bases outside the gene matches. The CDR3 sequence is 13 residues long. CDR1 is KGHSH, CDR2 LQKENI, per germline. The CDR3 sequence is CASSFGTAFGYTF. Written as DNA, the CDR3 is TGTGCCAGCTCATTCGGGACAGCCTTTGGCTACACCTTC.

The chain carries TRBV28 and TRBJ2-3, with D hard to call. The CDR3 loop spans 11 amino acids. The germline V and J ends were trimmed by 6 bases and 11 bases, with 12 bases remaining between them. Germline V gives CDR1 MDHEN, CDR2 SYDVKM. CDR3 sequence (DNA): TGTGCCAGCAGAGTGTCGAGTAAGCAGTATTTT. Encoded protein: CASRVSSKQYF. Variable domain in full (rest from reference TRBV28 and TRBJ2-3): DVKVTQSSRYLVKRTGEKVFLECVQDMDHENMFWYRQDPGLGLRLIYFSYDVKMKEKGDIPEGYSVSREKKERFSLILESASTNQTSMYLCASRVSSKQYFGPGTRLTVL.